Following are 18 T cell receptor beta chains from one sample sequenced in a study of T cell responses to AZD1222 COVID-19 vaccine. The assay was immunoSEQ multiplex PCR, and TCRdb's table has in-frame clones only and misses some. The sample has over 100,000 clones; 70% to 90% are singletons. Sequences were derived from peripheral blood, sampled 28 days after the second dose of the MenACWY control vaccine. The receptors originated from an adult who received the MenACWY meningococcal vaccine as a control.

The chain is built from TRBV4-3 and TRBJ2-3; D call uncertain. CDR3 size: 12 residues. Trimming took off 0 bases at V and 7 bases at J, with 5 bases between the two ends. Germline assignment: CDR1 LGHNA and CDR2 YSLEER. The CDR3 region has the DNA TGCGCCAGCAGCCAAGATAAATATACGCAGTATTTT. Protein sequence: CASSQDKYTQYF.

The V and J genes are TRBV18 and TRBJ2-2; D assignment may be TRBD1 or TRBD2 (6 bases each). The germline V gene has CDR1 KGHSH and CDR2 LQKENI. This CDR3 region has 14 residues. With 3 bases removed from V and 7 bases from J, the gap between germline ends came to 12 bases. As DNA, the CDR3 is TGTGCCAGCTCACCTCTTGCGGGACACGGGGAGCTGTTTTTT. This translates into CASSPLAGHGELFF.

This clone occurred a few times. This sequence joins TRBV5-1 and TRBJ1-4; tentatively, D is TRBD1 (5 bases). Trimming shortened V by 0 bases and J by 8 bases, and 17 bases separated the two germline ends. Germline-derived CDR1 and CDR2 are SGHRS and YFSETQ. The CDR3 has 16 amino acids. The CDR3 sequence: CASSLGGRVVREKLFF. CDR3 bases: TGCGCCAGCAGCTTGGGAGGCAGGGTGGTGCGAGAAAAACTGTTTTTT.

The V gene is TRBV7-8, the J gene TRBJ1-3; D unclear. V was cut by 2 bases and J by 0 bases, with 11 bases left in between. Germline-derived CDR1 and CDR2 are SGHVS and FQNEAQ. The CDR3 is 16 residues long. The DNA of the CDR3 is TGTGCCAGCAGCTTACGGAATGCTCCCTCTGGAAACACCATATATTTT. Protein: CASSLRNAPSGNTIYF.

The J gene is TRBJ2-5, the V gene TRBV14; TRBD1 aligns across 8 bases. With V trimmed by 4 bases and J by 7 bases, 8 bases remained unmatched. CDR1 SGHDN and CDR2 FVKESK come from the germline V gene. This CDR3 spans 14 amino acids. The CDR3 nucleotides read TGTGCCAGCAGCCCGGGACAGGACCCAAGGACCCAGTACTTC. Amino acids: CASSPGQDPRTQYF.

This clone was counted many times. The CDR3 coding sequence is TGTGCCAGCAGCGCGCGGGGAGGTACCGCCTCCGGGGAGCTGTTTTTT. Translation: CASSARGGTASGELFF. This rearrangement joins TRBV9 to TRBJ2-2, with D perhaps matching TRBD2 (6 bases). Between the trimmed V and J ends, which lost 3 bases and 6 bases, there was a span of 18 bases. CDR3 length equals 16 residues. Looked up from germline, CDR1 is SGDLS and CDR2 is YYNGEE.

This sequence joins TRBV3-1 (or the pseudogene TRBV3-2) and TRBJ1-2; the match to TRBD1 covers 7 bases. The V segment lost 2 bases and the J segment 5 bases; nucleotides outside the gene matches: 11. Germline V gene lookup returns CDR1 LGHDT and CDR2 YNNKEL (reference sequence). The CDR3 covers 16 residues. CDR3 sequence reads: CASSQSGGQAQYGYTF. The CDR3 region has the DNA TGTGCCAGCAGCCAATCTGGAGGACAGGCGCAGTATGGCTACACCTTC.

This chain uses TRBV19 with TRBJ1-5; D uncertain. Germline loops: CDR1 LNHDA, CDR2 SQIVND (reference sequence). This CDR3 contains 17 residues. Trimming stripped 9 bases from V and 0 bases from J, with 21 bases between. As DNA, the CDR3 is TGTGCCAGCCTGCCCGCGGGCCCCGGATATAGCAATCAGCCCCAGCATTTT. It specifies CASLPAGPGYSNQPQHF.

This clone was observed once. The chain carries TRBV19 and TRBJ1-3; D might be TRBD1 (6 bases). This CDR3 has 14 amino acids. CDR1 and CDR2 from the germline V gene are LNHDA and SQIVND (reference sequence). The V end lost 6 bases, the J end lost 0 bases, and 9 bases lay between the germline ends. This CDR3 is CASSLTGSGNTIYF. The CDR3 coding sequence is TGTGCCAGTAGCCTGACAGGCTCTGGAAACACCATATATTTT. The entire variable domain, with the rest obtained from reference TRBV19 and TRBJ1-3, is as follows: DGGITQSPKYLFRKEGQNVTLSCEQNLNHDAMYWYRQDPGQGLRLIYYSQIVNDFQKGDIAEGYSVSREKKESFPLTVTSAQKNPTAFYLCASSLTGSGNTIYFGEGSWLTVV.

This chain links TRBV7-9 with TRBJ1-2; the D is unclear. The V gene lost 0 bases and the J gene lost 6 bases, with 11 bases spanning the gap. The CDR3 has 14 amino acids. CDR1 is SEHNR and CDR2 is FQNEAQ in the germline V gene (reference sequence). This CDR3 reads CASSLAGPTNGYTF. The CDR3 bases are TGTGCCAGCAGCTTAGCAGGGCCTACGAATGGCTACACCTTC.

V gene TRBV5-6 combines with J gene TRBJ2-6; D tentatively fits TRBD1 or TRBD2 (6 bases each). Between the trimmed V and J ends, which lost 4 bases and 13 bases, there was a span of 21 bases. There are 15 residues in the CDR3. Germline V CDR1 and CDR2: SGHDT, YYEEEE. CDR3 DNA: TGTGCCAGCAGCACGGCCAGGGGAGGACTGTATGTCCTGACTTTC. Protein product: CASSTARGGLYVLTF.

The chain uses TRBV9 and TRBJ2-1; 7 bases line up with TRBD1. The CDR3 length is 13 residues. Germline CDR1 and CDR2: SGDLS and YYNGEE. V lost 3 bases to trimming and J lost 8 bases; unmatched junction nucleotides: 5. CDR3 nucleotide sequence: TGTGCCAGCAGCGCCCTGGACAGGCATGAGCAGTTCTTC. It encodes CASSALDRHEQFF.

The rearrangement joins TRBV7-2 to TRBJ2-7; maybe TRBD2 (6 bases). CDR1 and CDR2 (germline): SGHTA, FQGNSA. V gave up 3 bases and J gave up 7 bases, with 10 bases separating them. The length of the CDR3 is 12 residues. The CDR3 spells CASSFQGLEQYF. The CDR3 nucleotides are TGTGCCAGCAGCTTTCAGGGACTGGAGCAGTACTTC.

The V call is TRBV7-2, the J call TRBJ2-1; 10 nucleotides line up with TRBD2. Germline V gene sequence: CDR1 SGHTA, CDR2 FQGNSA. V shed 4 bases and J 8 bases; nucleotides not matched to a gene: 5. CDR3 size: 14 residues. CDR3 nucleotides: TGTGCCAGCAGCTCCATACTAGCGGGGTATGAGCAGTTCTTC. It translates to CASSSILAGYEQFF.

This chain links TRBV5-1 with TRBJ1-3; no clear D. This CDR3 contains 17 residues. V was trimmed by 0 bases and J by 4 bases, leaving 17 bases between them. The germline V gene has CDR1 SGHRS and CDR2 YFSETQ. The CDR3 nucleotides read TGCGCCAGCAGCTTGGCCACTGGCATCGAAACGGGAAACACCATATATTTT. This encodes CASSLATGIETGNTIYF. The full variable domain, with the rest looked up from reference TRBV5-1 and TRBJ1-3, is KAGVTQTPRYLIKTRGQQVTLSCSPISGHRSVSWYQQTPGQGLQFLFEYFSETQRNKGNFPGRFSGRQFSNSRSEMNVSTLELGDSALYLCASSLATGIETGNTIYFGEGSWLTVV.

The chain combines TRBV29-1 with TRBJ1-1, with a possible D match to TRBD1 (5 bases). The ends were cut back, 6 bases at V and 3 bases at J, with 17 bases in the middle. Germline V gives CDR1 SQVTM, CDR2 ANQGSEA. The CDR3 totals 14 residues. This CDR3 is CSVRWRGMDTEAFF. CDR3 DNA sequence: TGCAGCGTGAGATGGCGGGGGATGGACACTGAAGCTTTCTTT.

The CDR3 DNA sequence: TGTGCCAGCAGCGAAGCGGGAGGGTTCGAGACCCAGTACTTC. This sequence encodes CASSEAGGFETQYF. The rearrangement joins TRBV11-3 to TRBJ2-5, with 10 bases fitting TRBD2. V shed 5 bases, J shed 5 bases, and the junction held 5 bases outside the gene matches. The CDR3 is 14 amino acids. In germline, CDR1 is SGHNT, CDR2 YENEEA. The full variable domain, in which reference TRBV11-3 and TRBJ2-5 provide the parts outside the CDR3, is EAGVVQSPRYKIIEKKQPVAFWCNPISGHNTLYWYLQNLGQGPELLIRYENEEAVDDSQLPKDRFSAERLKGVDSTLKIQPAELGDSAVYLCASSEAGGFETQYFGPGTRLLVL.

The V call is TRBV28, the J call TRBJ1-2, with a weak D call TRBD1 (5 bases). The V gene's germline CDR1 is MDHEN and CDR2 SYDVKM. This CDR3 has 12 residues. Trimming took 6 bases from V and 5 from J, leaving 10 bases between them. CDR3 DNA: TGTGCCAGCAGAGGCGGGGGGTATGGCTACACCTTC. It encodes CASRGGGYGYTF.